This T cell receptor gamma chain was captured by sequencing in a study of fetal and pediatric gammadelta thymocytes (dated by TCRdb to between 2020 and 2023). Notes on the research overall: Previously published data and newly generated, unpublished data were combined in the bulk gammadelta thymocyte repertoires, which were used to strengthen a single-cell study of gammadelta thymocyte development. The set of bulk gammadelta thymocyte repertoires included about 10 subjects in total: 3 fetal thymus donors and 7 pediatric thymus donors. Unpublished data were combined with previously published data (refs 27,28) to make up the bulk gammadelta thymocyte repertoires. Bulk TCR repertoire data were added to increase subject numbers and strengthen the CDR3 publicity analysis. What the study reported, not specific to this receptor: Compared with post-natal repertoires, fetal gammadelta thymocyte repertoires had previously been reported to be enriched for TRDV2, TRGV8 and TRGV9 usage, low N additions and public CDR3s.

The sequencer listed for this sample is Illumina MiSeq. The study's own analysis went as follows. To analyze publicity, the Vgamma9Vdelta2 and nonVgamma9Vdelta2 bulk CDR3 files from each subject were merged so that every subject had one combined repertoire. CDR3 publicity was given a score from 0 to 19 by checking each amino acid sequence across 9 single-cell datasets and some 11 bulk repertoires with base R and dplyr. For TCRdb, the public reads were processed anew by CATT, and duplicate DNA sequences were folded into one row. The V and J calls were not made by the authors but by TCRdb's processing. This sample holds more than 150 gamma-chain clones; about 9.3% were observed only once. Around 70% of the sample is in the top ten clones. The CDR3 contains 18 residues, cysteine and phenylalanine counted. Only the CDR3 DNA stays, 54 bases, in frame from base 1. The germline V gene encodes CDR1 GITISATS and CDR2 ISYDGTV (reference sequence).

Thymocytes were stained with Zombie NIR viability dye and antibodies against CD3 (UCHT1), TCRgammadelta (11F2), TCRVgamma9 (IMMU360) and TCRVdelta2 (IMMU389). Bulk TRD and TRG CDR3 repertoires were produced separately from sorted Vgamma9Vdelta2 and nonVgamma9Vdelta2 gammadelta thymocytes taken from human fetal and pediatric thymuses. Pediatric thymus tissue was collected in Belgium from children having cardiac surgery. The pediatric thymus donors included in the study ranged in age from roughly 1 to 11 years. Thymic cell suspensions from fetal and post-natal thymuses were prepared as previously described. NonVgamma9Vdelta2 thymocytes were sorted as CD3+ gammadeltaTCR+ cells lacking the Vgamma9+Vdelta2+ phenotype. A FACS Aria III cell sorter (BD Biosciences) was used to carry out the cell sorting. This clone was recorded a few times. No antigen is known for it. The amino acid sequence in TCRdb belongs to a much larger clone and departs from this DNA's translation at residue 14, likely a sequencing read error; the sequence shown is translated from the DNA.

This sequence uses TRGV9 and TRGJP. The sequenced sample consisted of non-Vgamma9Vdelta2 gamma-delta T cells from the thymus. The cell subset or site label corresponds to: CD3+gammadeltaTCR+ thymocytes not co-expressing Vgamma9 and Vdelta2. The origin of this receptor is a child who underwent cardiac surgery and was recorded as healthy. The DNA sequence is TGTGCCTTGTGGGAGCTCCAAAAGCGAGAGTTGGGCAAAAATATCAAGGTATTT. The resulting protein is CALWELQKRELGKNIKVF.